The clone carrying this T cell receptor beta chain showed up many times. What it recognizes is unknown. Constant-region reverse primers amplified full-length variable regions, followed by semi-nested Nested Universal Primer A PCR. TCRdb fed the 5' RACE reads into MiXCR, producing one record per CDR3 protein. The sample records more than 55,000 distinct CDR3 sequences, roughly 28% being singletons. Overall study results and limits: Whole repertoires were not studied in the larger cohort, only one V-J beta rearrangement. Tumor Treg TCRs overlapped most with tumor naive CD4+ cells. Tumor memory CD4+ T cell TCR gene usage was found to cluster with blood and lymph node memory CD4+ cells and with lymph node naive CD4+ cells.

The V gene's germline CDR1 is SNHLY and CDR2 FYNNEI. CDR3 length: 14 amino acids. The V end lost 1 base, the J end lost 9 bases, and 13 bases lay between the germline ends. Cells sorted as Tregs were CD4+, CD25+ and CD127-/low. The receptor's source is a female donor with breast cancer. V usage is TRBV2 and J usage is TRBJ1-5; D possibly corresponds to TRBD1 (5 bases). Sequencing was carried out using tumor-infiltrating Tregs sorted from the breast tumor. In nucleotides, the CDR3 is TGTGCCAGCAGTGAAGGTTTCCGTGGGGGGCCCCAGCATTTT. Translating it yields CASSEGFRGGPQHF.